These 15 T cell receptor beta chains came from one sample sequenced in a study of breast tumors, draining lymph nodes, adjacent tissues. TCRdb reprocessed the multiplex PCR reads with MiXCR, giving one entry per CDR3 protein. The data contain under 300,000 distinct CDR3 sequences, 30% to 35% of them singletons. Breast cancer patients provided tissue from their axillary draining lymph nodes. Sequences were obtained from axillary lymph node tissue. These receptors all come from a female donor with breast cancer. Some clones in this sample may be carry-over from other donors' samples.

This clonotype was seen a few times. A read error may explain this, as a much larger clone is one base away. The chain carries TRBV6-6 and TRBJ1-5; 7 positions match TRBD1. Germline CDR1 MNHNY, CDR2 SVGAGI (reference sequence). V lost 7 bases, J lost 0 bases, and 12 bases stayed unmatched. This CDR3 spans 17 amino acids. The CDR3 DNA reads TGTGCCAGCAAGCTCTTAAGCGGGACAGATAGCAATCAGCCCCAGCATTTT. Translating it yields CASKLLSGTDSNQPQHF.

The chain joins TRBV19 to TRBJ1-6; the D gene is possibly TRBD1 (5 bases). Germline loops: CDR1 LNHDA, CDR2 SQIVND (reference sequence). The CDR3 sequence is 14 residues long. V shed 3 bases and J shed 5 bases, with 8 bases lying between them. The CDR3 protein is CASSMGGNNSPLHF. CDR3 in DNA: TGTGCCAGTAGTATGGGGGGGAATAATTCACCCCTCCACTTT.

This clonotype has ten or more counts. The CDR3 DNA reads as TGCAGCGTCGCGGGACAGGATAGCTCCTACGAGCAGTACTTC. It is translated as CSVAGQDSSYEQYF. The V call is TRBV29-1, the J call TRBJ2-7; 8 bases agree with TRBD1. After removal of 6 bases from V and 0 bases from J, the junction contained 7 bases not matched to a gene. Germline V lookup: CDR1 SQVTM, CDR2 ANQGSEA. The CDR3 runs 14 residues.

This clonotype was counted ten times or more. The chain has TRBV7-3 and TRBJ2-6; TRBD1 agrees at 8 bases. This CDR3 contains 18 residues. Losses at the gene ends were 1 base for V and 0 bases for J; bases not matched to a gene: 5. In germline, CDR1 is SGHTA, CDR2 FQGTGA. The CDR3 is CASSLRGQVPSGANVLTF. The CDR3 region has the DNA TGTGCCAGCAGCTTAAGGGGACAGGTCCCCTCTGGGGCCAACGTCCTGACTTTC.

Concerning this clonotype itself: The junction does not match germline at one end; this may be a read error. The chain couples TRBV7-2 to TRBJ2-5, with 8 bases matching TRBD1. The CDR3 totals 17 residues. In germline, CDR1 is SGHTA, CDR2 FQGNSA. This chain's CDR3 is CASSLGDRGRGQEPQYF. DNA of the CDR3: TGTGCCAGCAGCTTAGGTGACAGGGGTAGGGGGCAAGAGCCCCAGTACTTC.

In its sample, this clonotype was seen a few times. CDR3: CASSRGGWDTDTQYF. CDR3 nucleotides: TGTGCCAGCAGTCGTGGGGGCTGGGACACAGATACGCAGTATTTT. This chain joins TRBV6-1 and TRBJ2-3; perhaps TRBD1 as D (6 bases). The CDR3 is 15 residues long. Per the germline V gene, CDR1 is MNHNS and CDR2 is SASEGT. V lost 5 bases and J lost 2, with 14 bases in between.

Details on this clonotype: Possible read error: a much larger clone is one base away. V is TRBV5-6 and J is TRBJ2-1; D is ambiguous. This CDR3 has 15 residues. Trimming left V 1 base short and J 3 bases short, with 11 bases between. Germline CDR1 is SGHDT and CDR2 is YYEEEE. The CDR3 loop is CASSLRSAFYNEQFF. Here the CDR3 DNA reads TGTGCCAGCAGCTTGAGATCGGCGTTCTACAATGAGCAGTTCTTC. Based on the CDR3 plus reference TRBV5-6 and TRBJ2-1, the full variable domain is DAGVTQSPTHLIKTRGQQVTLRCSPKSGHDTVSWYQQALGQGPQFIFQYYEEEERQRGNFPDRFSGHQFPNYSSELNVNALLLGDSALYLCASSLRSAFYNEQFFGPGTRLTVL.

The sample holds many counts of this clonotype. CDR3 region: CASSQHYEKLFF. CDR3 coding DNA: TGCGCCAGCAGCCAACACTACGAAAAACTGTTTTTT. The chain carries TRBV4-1 and TRBJ1-4; D is uncertain. The CDR3 runs to 12 residues. Deletions cut 2 bases from V and 8 bases from J, with 6 bases between. Germline values: CDR1 MGHRA, CDR2 YSYEKL.

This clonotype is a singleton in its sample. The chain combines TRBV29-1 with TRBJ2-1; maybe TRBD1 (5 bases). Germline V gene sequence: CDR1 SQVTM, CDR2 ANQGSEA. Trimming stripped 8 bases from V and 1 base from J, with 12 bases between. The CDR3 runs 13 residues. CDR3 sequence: CSLGSGSYNEQFF. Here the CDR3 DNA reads TGCAGCTTAGGTTCAGGGTCCTACAATGAGCAGTTCTTC.

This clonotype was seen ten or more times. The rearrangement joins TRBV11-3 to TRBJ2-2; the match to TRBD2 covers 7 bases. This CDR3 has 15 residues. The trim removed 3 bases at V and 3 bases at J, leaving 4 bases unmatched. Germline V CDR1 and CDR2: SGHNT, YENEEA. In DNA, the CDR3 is TGTGCCAGCAGCTTGAAGCGGGGATACACCGGGGAGCTGTTTTTT. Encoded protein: CASSLKRGYTGELFF. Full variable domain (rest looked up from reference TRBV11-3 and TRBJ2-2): EAGVVQSPRYKIIEKKQPVAFWCNPISGHNTLYWYLQNLGQGPELLIRYENEEAVDDSQLPKDRFSAERLKGVDSTLKIQPAELGDSAVYLCASSLKRGYTGELFFGEGSRLTVL.

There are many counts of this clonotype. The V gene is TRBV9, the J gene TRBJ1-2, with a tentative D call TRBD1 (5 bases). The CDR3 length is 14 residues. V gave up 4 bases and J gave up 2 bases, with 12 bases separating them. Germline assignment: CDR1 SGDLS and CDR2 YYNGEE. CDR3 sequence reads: CASSPSGLNYGYTF. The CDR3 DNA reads TGTGCCAGCAGCCCTTCGGGACTAAACTATGGCTACACCTTC.

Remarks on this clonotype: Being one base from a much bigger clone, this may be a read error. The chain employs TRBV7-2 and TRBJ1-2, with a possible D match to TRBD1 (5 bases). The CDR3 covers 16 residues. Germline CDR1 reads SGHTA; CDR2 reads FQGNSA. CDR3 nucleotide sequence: TGTGCCAGCAGCTTATATATGGGGGGGACTAACTATGGCCACACCTTC. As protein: CASSLYMGGTNYGHTF.

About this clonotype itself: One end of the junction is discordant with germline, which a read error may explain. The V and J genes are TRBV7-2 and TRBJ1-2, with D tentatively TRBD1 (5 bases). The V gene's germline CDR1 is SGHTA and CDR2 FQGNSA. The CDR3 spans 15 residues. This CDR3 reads CASSLGPKWDYGYAF. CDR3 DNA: TGTGCCAGCAGCTTGGGGCCAAAATGGGACTATGGCTACGCCTTC.

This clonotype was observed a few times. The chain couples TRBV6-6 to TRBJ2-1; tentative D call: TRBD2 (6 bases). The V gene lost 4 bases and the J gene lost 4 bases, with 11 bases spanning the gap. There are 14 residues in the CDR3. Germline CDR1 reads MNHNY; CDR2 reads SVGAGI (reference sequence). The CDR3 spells CASSLHRGYNEQFF. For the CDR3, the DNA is TGTGCCAGCAGTTTGCATCGGGGGTACAATGAGCAGTTCTTC.

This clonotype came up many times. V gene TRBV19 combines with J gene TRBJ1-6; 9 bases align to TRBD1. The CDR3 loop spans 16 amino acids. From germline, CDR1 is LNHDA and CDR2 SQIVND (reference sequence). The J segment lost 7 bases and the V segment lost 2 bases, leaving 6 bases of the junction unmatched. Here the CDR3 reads CASSIILDRGNSPLHF. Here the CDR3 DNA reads TGTGCCAGTAGTATAATCCTGGACAGGGGCAATTCACCCCTCCACTTT.